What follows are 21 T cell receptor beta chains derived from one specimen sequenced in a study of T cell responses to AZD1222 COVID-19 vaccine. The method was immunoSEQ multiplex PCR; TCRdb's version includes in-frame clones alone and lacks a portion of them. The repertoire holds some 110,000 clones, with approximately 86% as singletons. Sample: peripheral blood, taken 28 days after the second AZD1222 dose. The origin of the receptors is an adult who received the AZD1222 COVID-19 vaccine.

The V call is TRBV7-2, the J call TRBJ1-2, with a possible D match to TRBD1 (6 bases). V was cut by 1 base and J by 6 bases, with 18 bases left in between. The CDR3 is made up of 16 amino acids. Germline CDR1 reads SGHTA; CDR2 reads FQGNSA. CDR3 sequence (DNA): TGTGCCAGCAGCTTAGGGCCCAGGGGAATGAGGGATGGCTACACCTTC. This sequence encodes CASSLGPRGMRDGYTF.

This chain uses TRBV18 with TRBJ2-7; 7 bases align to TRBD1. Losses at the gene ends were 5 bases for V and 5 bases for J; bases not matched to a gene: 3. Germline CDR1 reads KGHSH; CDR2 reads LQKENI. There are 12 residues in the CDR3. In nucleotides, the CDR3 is TGTGCCAGCTCAACGGACAGGAACGAGCAGTACTTC. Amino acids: CASSTDRNEQYF.

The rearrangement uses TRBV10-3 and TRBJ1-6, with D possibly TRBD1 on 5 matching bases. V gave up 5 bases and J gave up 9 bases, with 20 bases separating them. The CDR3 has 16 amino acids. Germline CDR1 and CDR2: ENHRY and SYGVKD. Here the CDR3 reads CAISPNDRGDSSPLHF. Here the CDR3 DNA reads TGTGCCATCAGTCCCAATGATAGGGGCGACTCTTCACCCCTCCACTTT.

The CDR3 DNA reads as TGTGCCAGCAGTTTAGAGGGGGGAGTTGGTCAGCCCCAGCATTTT. Protein: CASSLEGGVGQPQHF. The genes are TRBV27 and TRBJ1-5, with TRBD1 as a possible D gene (6 bases). CDR1 and CDR2 (germline): MNHEY, SMNVEV (reference sequence). Trimming took off 2 bases at V and 6 bases at J, with 14 bases between the two ends. This CDR3 is built from 15 residues.

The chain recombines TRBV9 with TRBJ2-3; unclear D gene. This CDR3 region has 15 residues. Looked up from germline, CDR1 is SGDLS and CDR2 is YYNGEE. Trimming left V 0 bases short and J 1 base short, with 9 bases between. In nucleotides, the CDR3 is TGTGCCAGCAGCGTAGTTCCGGGCGGCACAGATACGCAGTATTTT. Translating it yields CASSVVPGGTDTQYF.

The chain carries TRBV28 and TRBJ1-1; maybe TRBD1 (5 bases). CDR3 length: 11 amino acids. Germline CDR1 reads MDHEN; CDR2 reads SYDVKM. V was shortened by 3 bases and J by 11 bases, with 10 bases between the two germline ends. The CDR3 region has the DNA TGTGCCAGCAGTTTGGACGGGGCCGCTTTCTTT. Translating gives CASSLDGAAFF.

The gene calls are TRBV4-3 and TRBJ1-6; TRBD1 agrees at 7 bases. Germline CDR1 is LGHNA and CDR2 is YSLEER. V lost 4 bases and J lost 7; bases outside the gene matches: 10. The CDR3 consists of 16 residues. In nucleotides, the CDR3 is TGCGCCAGCAGCCTTACGACCCCAGGGGGGAATTCACCCCTCCACTTT. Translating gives CASSLTTPGGNSPLHF.

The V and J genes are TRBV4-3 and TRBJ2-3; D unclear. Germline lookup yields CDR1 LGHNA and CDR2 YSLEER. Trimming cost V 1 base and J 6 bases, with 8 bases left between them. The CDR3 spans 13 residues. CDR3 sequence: CASSQGRKDTQYF. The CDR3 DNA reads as TGCGCCAGCAGCCAAGGGCGGAAGGATACGCAGTATTTT.

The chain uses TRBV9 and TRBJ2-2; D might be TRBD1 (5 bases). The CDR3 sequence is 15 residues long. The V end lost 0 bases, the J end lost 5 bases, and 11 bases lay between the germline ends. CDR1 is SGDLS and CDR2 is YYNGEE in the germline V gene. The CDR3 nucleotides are TGTGCCAGCAGCGTAGAAAGGGGTTTTACCGGGGAGCTGTTTTTT. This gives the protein CASSVERGFTGELFF.

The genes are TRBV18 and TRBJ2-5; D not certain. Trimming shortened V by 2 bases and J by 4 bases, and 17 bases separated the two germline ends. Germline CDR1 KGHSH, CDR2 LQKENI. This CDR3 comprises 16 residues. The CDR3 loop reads CASSPNFGFTGETQYF. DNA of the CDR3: TGTGCCAGCTCACCAAACTTCGGATTTACCGGAGAGACCCAGTACTTC.

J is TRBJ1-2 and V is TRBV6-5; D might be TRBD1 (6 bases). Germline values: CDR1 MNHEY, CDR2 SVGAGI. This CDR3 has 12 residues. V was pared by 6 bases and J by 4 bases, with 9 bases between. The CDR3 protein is CASRQGVYGYTF. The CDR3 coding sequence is TGTGCCAGCAGACAGGGAGTCTATGGCTACACCTTC.

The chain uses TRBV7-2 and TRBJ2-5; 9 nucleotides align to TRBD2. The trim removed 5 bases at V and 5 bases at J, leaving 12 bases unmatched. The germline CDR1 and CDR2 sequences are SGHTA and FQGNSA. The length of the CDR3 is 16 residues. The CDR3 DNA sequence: TGTGCCAGCAGCCTGCAGGGGCGGGGGGGCCAGGAGACCCAGTACTTC. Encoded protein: CASSLQGRGGQETQYF.

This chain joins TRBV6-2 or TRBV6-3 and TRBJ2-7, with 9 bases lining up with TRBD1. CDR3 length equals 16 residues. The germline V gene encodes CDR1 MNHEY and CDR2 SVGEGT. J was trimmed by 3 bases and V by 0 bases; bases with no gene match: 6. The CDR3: CASSYSNRDRVYEQYF. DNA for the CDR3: TGTGCCAGCAGTTACTCGAACCGGGACAGGGTCTACGAGCAGTACTTC.

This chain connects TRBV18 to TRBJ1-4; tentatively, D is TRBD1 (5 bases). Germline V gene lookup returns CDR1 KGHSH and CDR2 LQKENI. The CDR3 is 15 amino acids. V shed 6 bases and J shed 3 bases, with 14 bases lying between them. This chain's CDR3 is CASSQEGRANEKLFF. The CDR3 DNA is TGTGCCAGCTCTCAAGAGGGGAGGGCTAATGAAAAACTGTTTTTT.

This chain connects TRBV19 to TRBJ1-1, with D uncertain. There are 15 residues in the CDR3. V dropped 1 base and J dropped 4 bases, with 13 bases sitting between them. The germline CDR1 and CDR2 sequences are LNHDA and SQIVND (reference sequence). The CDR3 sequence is CASSIGSPVGTEAFF. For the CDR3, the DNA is TGTGCCAGTAGTATAGGATCTCCAGTCGGCACTGAAGCTTTCTTT.

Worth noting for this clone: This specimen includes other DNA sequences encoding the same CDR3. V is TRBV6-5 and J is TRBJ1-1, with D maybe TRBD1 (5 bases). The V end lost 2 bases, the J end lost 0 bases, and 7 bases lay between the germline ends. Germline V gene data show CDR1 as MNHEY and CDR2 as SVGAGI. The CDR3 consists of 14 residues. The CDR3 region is CASSYGGVNTEAFF. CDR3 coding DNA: TGTGCCAGCAGTTACGGAGGGGTGAACACTGAAGCTTTCTTT.

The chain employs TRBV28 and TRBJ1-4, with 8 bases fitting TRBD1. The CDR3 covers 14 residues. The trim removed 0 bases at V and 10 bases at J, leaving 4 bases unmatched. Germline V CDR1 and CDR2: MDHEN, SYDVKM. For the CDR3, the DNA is TGTGCCAGCAGTTTATGGGACAGGGAAGGAAAACTGTTTTTT. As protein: CASSLWDREGKLFF. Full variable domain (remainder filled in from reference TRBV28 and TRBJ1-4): DVKVTQSSRYLVKRTGEKVFLECVQDMDHENMFWYRQDPGLGLRLIYFSYDVKMKEKGDIPEGYSVSREKKERFSLILESASTNQTSMYLCASSLWDREGKLFFGSGTQLSVL.

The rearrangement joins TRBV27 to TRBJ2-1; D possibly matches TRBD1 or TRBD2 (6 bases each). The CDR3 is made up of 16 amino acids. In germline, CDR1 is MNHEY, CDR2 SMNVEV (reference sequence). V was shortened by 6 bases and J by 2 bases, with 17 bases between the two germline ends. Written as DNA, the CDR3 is TGTGCCAGCAGATCCTTAGCGGAGGGGGCCTACAATGAGCAGTTCTTC. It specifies CASRSLAEGAYNEQFF.

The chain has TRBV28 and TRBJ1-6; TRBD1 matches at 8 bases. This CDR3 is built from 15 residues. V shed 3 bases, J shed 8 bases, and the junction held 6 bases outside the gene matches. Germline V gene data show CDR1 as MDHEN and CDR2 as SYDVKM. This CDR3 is CASSLRTGSYSPLHF. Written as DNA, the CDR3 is TGTGCCAGCAGTTTGAGGACAGGGTCCTATTCACCCCTCCACTTT.

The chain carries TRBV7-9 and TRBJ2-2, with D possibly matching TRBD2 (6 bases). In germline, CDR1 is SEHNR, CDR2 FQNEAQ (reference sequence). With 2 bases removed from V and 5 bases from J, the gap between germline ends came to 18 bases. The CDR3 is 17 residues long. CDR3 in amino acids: CASSLIPAGIGTGELFF. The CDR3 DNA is TGTGCCAGCAGCTTAATCCCGGCGGGGATCGGGACCGGGGAGCTGTTTTTT. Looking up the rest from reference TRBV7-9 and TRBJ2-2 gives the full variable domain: DTGVSQNPRHKITKRGQNVTFRCDPISEHNRLYWYRQTLGQGPEFLTYFQNEAQLEKSRLLSDRFSAERPKGSFSTLEIQRTEQGDSAMYLCASSLIPAGIGTGELFFGEGSRLTVL.

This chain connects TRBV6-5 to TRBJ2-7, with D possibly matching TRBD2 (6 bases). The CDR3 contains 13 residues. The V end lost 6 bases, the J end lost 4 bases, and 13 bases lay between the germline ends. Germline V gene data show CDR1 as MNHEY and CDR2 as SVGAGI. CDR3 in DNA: TGTGCCAGCAGACCCCAGGGAGGTTACGAGCAGTACTTC. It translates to CASRPQGGYEQYF.